Sequencing of this T cell receptor (beta chain) was carried out in a study of CD8 T cells in Susac syndrome. The authors reverse transcribed about 0.5 to 1 ug RNA with random hexamers. A single record per CDR3 protein comes from TCRdb applying MiXCR to the immunoSEQ multiplex PCR reads. The table records about 140,000 distinct CDR3 sequences, around 95% of them present only once. J lost 4 bases, V lost 2 bases, and 8 bases had no gene match. This CDR3 has 16 residues. CDR1 is MNHEY, CDR2 SVGAGI, per germline. Sequenced: CD4+ T cells from PBMCs. The genes are TRBV6-5 and TRBJ1-2; 9 bases map to TRBD1. The sequence came from a human donor with multiple sclerosis. DNA of the CDR3: TGTGCCAGCAGTTACACCGGGACAGGGATCGGCTATGGCTACACCTTC. This translates into CASSYTGTGIGYGYTF.